These 2 T cell receptor beta chains share one sample of origin, sequenced in a study of monozygotic twins with inflammatory bowel disease. From the 5' RACE reads, TCRdb lists one entry per CDR3 protein and no DNA. The sample table includes 110,000 to 150,000 distinct CDR3 sequences. Source material: blood. These receptor sequences come from a human donor with ulcerative colitis or Crohn's disease, or a healthy co-twin of an affected twin (not recorded which).

The CDR3 sequence: CASRIRDGFSGNTIYF. V is TRBV12-3 or TRBV12-4 and J is TRBJ1-3; the D call from TCRdb, TRBD1, cannot be confirmed without DNA. This CDR3 has 16 residues.

The V gene is TRBV5-1, the J gene TRBJ1-1. The germline V gene encodes CDR1 SGHRS and CDR2 YFSETQ. This CDR3 comprises 13 residues. This CDR3 is CASSFRENTEAFF.